This TCR beta chain stems from a study of shared clonotypes between healthy human individuals. The table came from immunoSEQ multiplex PCR; TCRdb's copy has only in-frame clones and leaves some out. The top ten hold 1.4% to 1.5% of the sample, which has over a million clones, around 74% seen once. A single count supports this clone. Other DNA sequences within the sample encode an identical CDR3. The CDR3 length is 15 residues. The germline gives CDR1 LGHNT, CDR2 FRNRAP. The trim removed 1 base at V and 7 bases at J, leaving 1 base unmatched. The receptor was isolated from a man in his late teens or twenties in good health. Sequenced: memory CD4+ T cells sorted from blood. Subset here: CD45RA-negative fraction. The chain has TRBV12-5 and TRBJ2-1, with 13 bases fitting TRBD2. CDR3 bases: TGTGCTAGTGGTTTGGGACTAGCGGGAGGAAATGAGCAGTTCTTC. This sequence encodes CASGLGLAGGNEQFF.